These T cell receptor beta chains were read from a single sample in a study of blood T cell repertoires in COVID-19. Measured with immunoSEQ multiplex PCR; TCRdb has only the in-frame clones, and not every one. The profile shows about 100,000 clones, roughly nine tenths of them singletons. The sample consisted of peripheral blood. Receptor source: a man aged 45-60 years with active COVID-19. CDR3s include the opening cysteine and the closing phenylalanine or tryptophan. D genes are given only for firm matches. Clone size is shown for a subset of rows, as once, few, many or a class of expanded clone.

d_call	j_call	clone_size	v_call	cdr3_nt	cdr3_aa
TRBD1	TRBJ2-7	-	TRBV28	TGTGCCAGCCGTACAGGGGGCTACGAGCAGTACTTC	CASRTGGYEQYF
-	TRBJ1-2	-	TRBV12-3/TRBV12-4	TGTGCCAGCAGTTTAGGCACAGGCTATGGCTACACCTTC	CASSLGTGYGYTF
TRBD1	TRBJ1-2	-	TRBV19	TGTGCCAGTAGCCAAGGGACAGCTTATGGCTACACCTTC	CASSQGTAYGYTF
TRBD2	TRBJ2-3	-	TRBV5-1	TGCGCCAGCAGCTTTATCGCGGGAGGGCCCTCAGATACGCAGTATTTT	CASSFIAGGPSDTQYF
-	TRBJ2-3	-	TRBV27	TGTGCCAGCAGTCGCCCTAGCCCAGATACGCAGTATTTT	CASSRPSPDTQYF
-	TRBJ2-1	few	TRBV6-5	TGTGCCAGCAGTTACCTTAAGGGGAATGAGCAGTTCTTC	CASSYLKGNEQFF
-	TRBJ2-7	-	TRBV14	TGTGCCAGCAGCCAATTCGCCCCCTCGGGAGAGCAGTACTTC	CASSQFAPSGEQYF
TRBD2	TRBJ2-1	-	TRBV27	TGTGCCAGCAGTTTACTAGCGGGAGGGGGTGAGCAGTTCTTC	CASSLLAGGGEQFF
-	TRBJ2-1	-	TRBV19	TGTGCCAGTAGTATTAGCGGATATGCCTACAATGAGCAGTTCTTC	CASSISGYAYNEQFF
-	TRBJ1-1	-	TRBV7-9	TGTGCCAGCAGAAACTGGGACATCGGAAACACTGAAGCTTTCTTT	CASRNWDIGNTEAFF
TRBD2	TRBJ2-1	-	TRBV6-5	TGTGCCAGCAGTTACGGGACTAGAGGTCAAGGTGAGCAGTTCTTC	CASSYGTRGQGEQFF
TRBD1	TRBJ1-2	-	TRBV9	TGTGCCAGCAGCCCCCGGACAGGGGAGGGCTACACCTTC	CASSPRTGEGYTF
TRBD1	TRBJ2-5	-	TRBV3-1/TRBV3-2	TGTGCCAGCAGCCCCCGGGGAGGGACAGGGGTGGAGACCCAGTACTTC	CASSPRGGTGVETQYF
-	TRBJ2-7	-	TRBV9	TGTGCCAGCAGCCCTGTGGGCAGGGGCCACGAGCAGTACTTC	CASSPVGRGHEQYF
-	TRBJ1-6	-	TRBV5-6	TGTGCCAGCAGCTTGGCCCCCAGGGGAGATTCACCCCTCCACTTT	CASSLAPRGDSPLHF
TRBD2	TRBJ2-1	-	TRBV14	TGTGCCAGCAGCCAAGGCAAGGGGCTAGCGGGAGGGCGGGGCTACAATGAGCAGTTCTTC	CASSQGKGLAGGRGYNEQFF
TRBD1	TRBJ1-6	-	TRBV18	TGTGCCAGCTCACAGGGACAGGGAAGCTCACCCCTCCACTTT	CASSQGQGSSPLHF
TRBD1	TRBJ1-5	-	TRBV5-4	TGTGCCAGCAGCCTACAGGGGAGCAATCAGCCCCAGCATTTT	CASSLQGSNQPQHF
-	TRBJ1-5	-	TRBV29-1	TGCAGCATCAGGGATGGCAATCAGCCCCAGCATTTT	CSIRDGNQPQHF
-	TRBJ1-4	-	TRBV3-1/TRBV3-2	TGTGCCAGCGGTAGGACAGAAGAAAAACTGTTTTTT	CASGRTEEKLFF
-	TRBJ1-1	-	TRBV2	TGTGCCAGCAGTGAAGGTGGAGGGGACACTGAAGCTTTCTTT	CASSEGGGDTEAFF
-	TRBJ1-5	-	TRBV7-2	TGTGCCAGCAGCCCCAGGGGCCAGCCCCAGCATTTT	CASSPRGQPQHF